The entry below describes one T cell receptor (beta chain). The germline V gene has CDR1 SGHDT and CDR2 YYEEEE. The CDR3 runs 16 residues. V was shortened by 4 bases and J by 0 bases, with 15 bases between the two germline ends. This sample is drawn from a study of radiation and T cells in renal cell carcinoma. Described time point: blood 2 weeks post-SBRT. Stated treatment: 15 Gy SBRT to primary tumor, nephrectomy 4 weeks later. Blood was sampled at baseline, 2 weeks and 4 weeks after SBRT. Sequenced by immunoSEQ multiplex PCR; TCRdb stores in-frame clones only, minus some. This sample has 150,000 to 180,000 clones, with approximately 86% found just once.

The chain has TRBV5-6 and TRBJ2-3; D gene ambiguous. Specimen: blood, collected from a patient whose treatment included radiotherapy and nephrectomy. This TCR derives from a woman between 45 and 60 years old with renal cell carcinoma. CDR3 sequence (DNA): TGTGCCAGCAGCCCGCTTGATAGAGCTAGCACAGATACGCAGTATTTT. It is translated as CASSPLDRASTDTQYF.